What follows describes a single TCR beta chain. Its antigen remains unknown. This specimen belongs to a study of T cell clones after liver transplantation. Study-wide results and caveats: A larger donor-reactive than third-party decline suggested partial antigen-specific deletion.

The germline V gene encodes CDR1 SGDLS and CDR2 YYNGEE. Trimming took off 3 bases at V and 0 bases at J, with 10 bases between the two ends. The CDR3 totals 15 residues. Generated by immunoSEQ multiplex PCR, the TCRdb table keeps only in-frame clones and is missing some. The sample holds about 20,000 clones, 85% to 90% seen once. This material consisted of CD8+ T cells from blood, taken 45 to 46 months after liver transplant. This rearrangement joins TRBV9 to TRBJ1-3, with a weak D call TRBD1 (6 bases). The source of this sequence is a human patient who received a liver transplant. Some T cells could come from the graft donor. The CDR3, as DNA: TGTGCCAGCAGCGAGGCAGGGGACTCTGGAAACACCATATATTTT. Its translation: CASSEAGDSGNTIYF.